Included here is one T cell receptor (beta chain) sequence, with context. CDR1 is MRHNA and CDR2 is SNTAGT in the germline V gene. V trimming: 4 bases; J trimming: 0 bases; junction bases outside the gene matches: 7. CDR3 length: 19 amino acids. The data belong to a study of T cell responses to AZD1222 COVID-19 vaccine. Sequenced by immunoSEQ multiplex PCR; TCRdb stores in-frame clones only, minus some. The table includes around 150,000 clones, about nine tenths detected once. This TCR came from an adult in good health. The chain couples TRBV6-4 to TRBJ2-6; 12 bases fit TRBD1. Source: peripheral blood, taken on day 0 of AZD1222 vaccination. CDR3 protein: CASSASWDRGLSGANVLTF. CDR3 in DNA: TGTGCCAGCAGTGCCTCCTGGGACAGGGGGCTCTCTGGGGCCAACGTCCTGACTTTC.